This TCR beta chain is drawn from a study of post-analysis software for immune sequencing data. Overall study context: Recorded subtypes: relapsing-remitting, secondary progressive, progressive-relapsing; some patients unannotated.

V was cut by 5 bases and J by 9 bases, with 19 bases left in between. The CDR3 runs to 15 residues. Broader study findings: For normalized Chao1 diversity, multiple sclerosis patients scored significantly lower than controls did. By F measure, samples from a shared preparation batch strongly co-clustered. Elevated frequency relative to controls characterized roughly five TRBV segments in patients, TRBV5-6, TRBV5-1 and TRBV20-1 among them.

Unique molecular identifiers were present in the TCR beta cDNA libraries. From approximately 0.95 to 9.8 million T cells, roughly 540,000 cDNA molecules were obtained. TCRdb redid the calling of the PCR reads with MiXCR, one entry per CDR3 protein. Of hundreds of thousands of distinct CDR3 sequences in the sample, 55% to 60% are singletons; the top ten hold 11%. This clonotype was counted once. Its antigen is not known. The receptor comes from a girl aged 2 to 9 with multiple sclerosis. The J gene is TRBJ2-2, the V gene TRBV12-3 or TRBV12-4; the D gene is possibly TRBD2 (6 bases). The material sequenced was blood. In nucleotides, the CDR3 is TGTGCCAGCAGTCCAGACGATGGACTACCCTGGGAGCTGTTTTTT. This translates into CASSPDDGLPWELFF.